This section outlines one TCR beta chain sequence together with its context. Its antigen is unknown. No much larger clonotype is one base removed from it; base qualities were not supplied. One collaborating source in Seattle enrolled patients while the patients were actively infected and followed the patients over time throughout the course of disease. Each collaborating institution followed its own protocols to collect whole blood in K2EDTA tubes. For TCRbeta analysis, collaborators shipped samples in one of three forms: frozen whole blood, isolated PBMCs, or DNA extracted from either of those sample types. This sample is part of a study of blood T cell repertoires in COVID-19 (dated by TCRdb to 2020 to 2022). For the wider study: Collaborator samples came from the United States, Italy and Spain and covered acute and convalescent phases of COVID-19. The material from the prospective study consisted of cDNA or gDNA derived from T cells, B-cell-depleted T cells, or PBMCs. Deeply sampled blood TCRbeta repertoires from subjects exposed to, actively infected with, or recovered from COVID-19 were included in the dataset. The repertoires were released in a freely available public database intended as a resource for research on the immune response to SARS-CoV-2. The samples were drawn from two sources: the first 160 participants of the ongoing ImmuneRACE study, and over 1,000 subjects contributed by 6 global collaborators. The sample metadata nearly always contained a de-identified subject ID, COVID-19 status, age in years and sex. Where available, HLA class I and class II types were taken from metadata supplied by the sample provider and were not determined by assay-based typing. Study-wide findings and limitations: The amount of clinical and demographic metadata varied by source and participant and was provided uncurated.

TCRbeta CDR3 regions were amplified from genomic DNA by means of the immunoSEQ Assay, a bias-controlled multiplex PCR. Per the source publication's procedure: The number of nucleated cells in each sample was estimated from the amplification of reference gene primers within the assay. Sequence reads were collapsed and filtered to measure the absolute abundance of every unique TCRbeta CDR3 rearrangement. For each sample, productive Simpson clonality was calculated as the square root of Simpson's diversity index across productive rearrangements. Imported from immuneACCESS, the table was reduced by TCRdb to in-frame sequences with V and J called. These copies leave out some clones; in studies compared against another copy, an unresolved V gene accounts for under half, and the cause of the remainder is not known. That table supplies the V and J calls and clone size; D and trimming were determined from the DNA. This sample is represented by roughly 190,000 clones; more than 75% of them were singletons. Roughly 7.1% of the sample belongs to the ten largest clones.

The clonotype comes from a woman aged 60 to 75 with COVID-19, enrolled during active disease. Sequencing was done on a sample of peripheral blood.

The base sequence is TGTGCCAGCAGTTACGGTAGGGGGCTCTCCTACGAGCAGTACGTC. The translation is CASSYGRGLSYEQYV. The rearrangement joined TRBV6-5 to TRBJ2-7; 7 bases in the middle match TRBD1. Ends trimmed: V by 2 bases, J by 0 bases; bases unmatched to a gene: 4. CDR1 and CDR2 were assigned from the germline V gene as MNHEY and SVGAGI. Including the terminal cysteine and valine, the CDR3 comprises 15 residues. Only the CDR3 DNA stays, 45 bases, in frame from base 1.